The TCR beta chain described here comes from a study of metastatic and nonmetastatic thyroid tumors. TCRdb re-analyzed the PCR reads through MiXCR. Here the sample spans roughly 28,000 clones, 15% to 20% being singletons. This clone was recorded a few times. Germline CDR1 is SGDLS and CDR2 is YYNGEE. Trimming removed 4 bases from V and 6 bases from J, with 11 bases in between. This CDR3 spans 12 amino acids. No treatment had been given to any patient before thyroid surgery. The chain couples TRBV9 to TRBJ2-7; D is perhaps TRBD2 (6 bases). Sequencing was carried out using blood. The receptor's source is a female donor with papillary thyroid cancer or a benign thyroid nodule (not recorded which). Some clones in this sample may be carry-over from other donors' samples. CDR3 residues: CASSPGGAEQYF. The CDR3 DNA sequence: TGTGCCAGCAGCCCCGGGGGAGCCGAGCAGTACTTC.